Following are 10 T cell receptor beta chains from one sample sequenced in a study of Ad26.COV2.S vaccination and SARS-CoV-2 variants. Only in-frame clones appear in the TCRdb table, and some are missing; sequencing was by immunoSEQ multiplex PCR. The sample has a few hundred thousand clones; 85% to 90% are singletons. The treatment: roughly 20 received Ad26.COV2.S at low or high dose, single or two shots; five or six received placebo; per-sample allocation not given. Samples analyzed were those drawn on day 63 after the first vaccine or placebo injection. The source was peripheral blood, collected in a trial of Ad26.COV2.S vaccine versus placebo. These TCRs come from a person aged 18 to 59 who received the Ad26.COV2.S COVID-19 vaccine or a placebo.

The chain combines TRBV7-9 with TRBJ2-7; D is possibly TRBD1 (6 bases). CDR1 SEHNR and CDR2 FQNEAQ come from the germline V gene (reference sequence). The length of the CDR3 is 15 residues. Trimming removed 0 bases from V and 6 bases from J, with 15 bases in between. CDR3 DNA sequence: TGTGCCAGCAGCTTAGCCGGGACAAAGAGGGTCGAGCAGTACTTC. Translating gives CASSLAGTKRVEQYF. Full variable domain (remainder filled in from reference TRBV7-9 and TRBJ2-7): DTGVSQNPRHKITKRGQNVTFRCDPISEHNRLYWYRQTLGQGPEFLTYFQNEAQLEKSRLLSDRFSAERPKGSFSTLEIQRTEQGDSAMYLCASSLAGTKRVEQYFGPGTRLTVT.

The DNA for the CDR3 is TGTGCCAGCAGTATTAGCGGGGGTGGCAAAAACATTCAGTACTTC. Protein sequence: CASSISGGGKNIQYF. The rearrangement uses TRBV27 and TRBJ2-4; TRBD2 agrees at 9 bases. The length of the CDR3 is 15 residues. Germline V CDR1 and CDR2: MNHEY, SMNVEV (reference sequence). Trimming cost V 5 bases and J 3 bases; bases outside gene matches: 5.

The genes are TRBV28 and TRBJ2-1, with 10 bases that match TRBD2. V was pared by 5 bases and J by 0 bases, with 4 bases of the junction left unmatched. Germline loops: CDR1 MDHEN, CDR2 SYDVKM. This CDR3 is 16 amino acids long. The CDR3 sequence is CASSPPSGGSYNEQFF. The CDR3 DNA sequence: TGTGCCAGCAGTCCCCCTAGCGGGGGCTCCTACAATGAGCAGTTCTTC.

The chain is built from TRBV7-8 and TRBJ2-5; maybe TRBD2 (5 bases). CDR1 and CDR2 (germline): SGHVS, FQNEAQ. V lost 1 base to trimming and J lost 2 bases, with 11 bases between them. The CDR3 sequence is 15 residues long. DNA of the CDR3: TGTGCCAGCAGCTTAGACTTGCGGGCACAAGAGACCCAGTACTTC. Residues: CASSLDLRAQETQYF. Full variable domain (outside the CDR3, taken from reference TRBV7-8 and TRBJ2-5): GAGVSQSPRYKVAKRGQDVALRCDPISGHVSLFWYQQALGQGPEFLTYFQNEAQLDKSGLPSDRFFAERPEGSVSTLKIQRTQQEDSAVYLCASSLDLRAQETQYFGPGTRLLVL.

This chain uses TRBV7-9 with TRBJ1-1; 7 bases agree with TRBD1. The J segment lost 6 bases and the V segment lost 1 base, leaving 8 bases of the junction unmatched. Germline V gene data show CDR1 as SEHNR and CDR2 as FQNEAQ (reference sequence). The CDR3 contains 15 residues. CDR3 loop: CASSLGRQGFPEAFF. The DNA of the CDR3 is TGTGCCAGCAGCTTAGGACGACAGGGATTCCCTGAAGCTTTCTTT.

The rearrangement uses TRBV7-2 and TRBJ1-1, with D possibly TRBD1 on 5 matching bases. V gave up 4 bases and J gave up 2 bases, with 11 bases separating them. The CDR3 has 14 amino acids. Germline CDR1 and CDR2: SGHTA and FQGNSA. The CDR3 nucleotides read TGTGCCAGCAGCTCCCAGGGCAGTAACACTGAAGCTTTCTTT. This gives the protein CASSSQGSNTEAFF.

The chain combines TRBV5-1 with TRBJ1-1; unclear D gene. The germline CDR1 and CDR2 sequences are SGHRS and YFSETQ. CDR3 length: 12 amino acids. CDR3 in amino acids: CASGVMNTEAFF. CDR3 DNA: TGCGCTAGCGGGGTGATGAACACTGAAGCTTTCTTT.

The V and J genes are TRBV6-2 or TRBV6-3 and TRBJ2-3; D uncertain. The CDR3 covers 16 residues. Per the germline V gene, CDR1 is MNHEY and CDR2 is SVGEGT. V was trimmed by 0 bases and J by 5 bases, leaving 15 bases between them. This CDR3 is CASSYSRNPQLDTQYF. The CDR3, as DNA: TGTGCCAGCAGTTACTCGAGAAACCCTCAGCTAGATACGCAGTATTTT.

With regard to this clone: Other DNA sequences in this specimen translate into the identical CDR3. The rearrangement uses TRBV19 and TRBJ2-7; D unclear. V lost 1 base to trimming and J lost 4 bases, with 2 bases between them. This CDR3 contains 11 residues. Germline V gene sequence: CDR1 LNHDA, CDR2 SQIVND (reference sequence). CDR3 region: CASSIGYEQYF. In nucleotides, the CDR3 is TGTGCCAGTAGTATAGGGTACGAGCAGTACTTC. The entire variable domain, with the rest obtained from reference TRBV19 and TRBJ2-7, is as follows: DGGITQSPKYLFRKEGQNVTLSCEQNLNHDAMYWYRQDPGQGLRLIYYSQIVNDFQKGDIAEGYSVSREKKESFPLTVTSAQKNPTAFYLCASSIGYEQYFGPGTRLTVT.

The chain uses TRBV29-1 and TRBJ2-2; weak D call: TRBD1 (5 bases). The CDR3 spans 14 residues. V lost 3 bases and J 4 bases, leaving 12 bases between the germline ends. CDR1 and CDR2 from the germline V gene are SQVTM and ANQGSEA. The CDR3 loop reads CSVDIRTGTGELFF. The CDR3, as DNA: TGCAGCGTTGATATCAGAACAGGCACCGGGGAGCTGTTTTTT.